This is a list of T cell receptor beta chains from one sample in a study of regulatory T cells in long-lasting Graves disease. TCRdb processed the multiplex PCR reads anew with MiXCR; each CDR3 protein has one entry. The sample lists around 500,000 distinct CDR3 sequences, about 16% occurring once. This sample also appeared in a second study, on T cells in Graves' hyperthyroidism and ophthalmopathy.

Sequenced material: peripheral blood mononuclear cells (PBMCs), taken at new diagnosis, from a patient treated with antithyroid drugs. These receptors all come from a woman aged 35-60 years with Graves disease. CDR3s include the opening cysteine and the closing phenylalanine or tryptophan. Each record gives: CDR3 protein, CDR3 DNA, clone size, V gene, D gene, J gene. A D gene is named only where the DNA matches it firmly. The listing skips clone size in some rows; elsewhere it reads once, few, many or a size class.

CASRSGTANYGYTF | TGTGCCAGCAGGTCCGGGACAGCTAACTATGGCTACACCTTC | few | TRBV6-2/TRBV6-3 | TRBD1 | TRBJ1-2
CASSEQGRETQYF | TGTGCCAGCAGCGAACAGGGTCGGGAGACCCAGTACTTC | many | TRBV6-1 | NA | TRBJ2-5
CASSSSPGRETQYF | TGCGCCAGCAGCTCTTCACCGGGCCGAGAGACCCAGTACTTC | few | TRBV5-1 | NA | TRBJ2-5
CASSGAGGEGYTF | TGTGCCAGCAGCGGGGCGGGGGGTGAGGGGTACACCTTC | NA | TRBV9 | NA | TRBJ1-2
CATSPSSNQPQHF | TGTGCCACCAGCCCCAGTAGCAATCAGCCCCAGCATTTT | many | TRBV15 | NA | TRBJ1-5
CASSTQGGDQPQHF | TGTGCCAGCAGCACGCAGGGGGGGGATCAGCCCCAGCATTTT | NA | TRBV7-2 | TRBD1 | TRBJ1-5
CASSSDTRGYEQYF | TGCGCCAGCAGCTCCGACACTCGGGGGTACGAGCAGTACTTC | many | TRBV5-1 | NA | TRBJ2-7
CASSARLAGGFMGTDTQYF | TGTGCCAGCAGCGCCCGACTAGCGGGGGGTTTTATGGGCACAGATACGCAGTATTTT | few | TRBV9 | TRBD2 | TRBJ2-3
CATTRTGTETQYF | TGTGCCACTACAAGGACAGGGACAGAGACCCAGTACTTC | few | TRBV19 | TRBD1 | TRBJ2-5
CASSQFRSTGELFF | TGTGCCAGCAGCCAGTTTCGGAGCACCGGGGAGCTGTTTTTT | few | TRBV14 | NA | TRBJ2-2
CASSLGAHQPQHF | TGTGCCAGCAGCCTCGGGGCGCATCAGCCCCAGCATTTT | few | TRBV7-9 | NA | TRBJ1-5
CASSVPGVNQPQHF | TGTGCCAGTAGTGTTCCGGGGGTCAATCAGCCCCAGCATTTT | NA | TRBV19 | NA | TRBJ1-5
CSAPASTYEQYF | TGCAGTGCTCCGGCCTCCACCTACGAGCAGTACTTC | NA | TRBV20-1 | NA | TRBJ2-7
CAISERADQPQHF | TGTGCCATCAGTGAAAGGGCCGATCAGCCCCAGCATTTT | many | TRBV10-3 | NA | TRBJ1-5
CASSTHPTGKNIQYF | TGTGCCAGCAGCACCCATCCGACAGGCAAAAACATTCAGTACTTC | few | TRBV9 | NA | TRBJ2-4
CAISGTTGNTIYF | TGTGCCATCAGTGGGACAACTGGAAACACCATATATTTT | many | TRBV10-3 | NA | TRBJ1-3
CASSPSRTGGHNEQFF | TGCGCCAGCAGTCCATCCCGGACAGGGGGCCACAATGAGCAGTTCTTC | many | TRBV5-1 | TRBD1 | TRBJ2-1
CSAGNTEAFF | TGCAGTGCTGGGAACACTGAAGCTTTCTTT | many | TRBV20-1 | NA | TRBJ1-1
CASSQRDRPGGASDTQYF | TGCGCCAGCAGCCAAAGGGACCGCCCCGGGGGGGCCTCAGATACGCAGTATTTT | many | TRBV4-1 | TRBD2 | TRBJ2-3
CASTLAGGSYEQYF | TGTGCCAGCACCCTAGCGGGGGGATCCTACGAGCAGTACTTC | many | TRBV12-3/TRBV12-4 | TRBD2 | TRBJ2-7
CASSLTVGRGNEQFF | TGTGCCAGCAGCTTAACGGTGGGCAGGGGCAATGAGCAGTTCTTC | many | TRBV7-8 | NA | TRBJ2-1
CASSPQGGRQAFF | TGTGCCAGCAGCCCGCAGGGAGGGAGGCAAGCTTTCTTT | many | TRBV3-1 | NA | TRBJ1-1
CASSLANGPAETQYF | TGCGCCAGCAGCTTGGCCAACGGCCCGGCGGAGACCCAGTACTTC | few | TRBV5-1 | NA | TRBJ2-5
CAWSGPGGYGYTF | TGTGCCTGGAGTGGGCCGGGGGGGTATGGCTACACCTTC | few | TRBV30 | NA | TRBJ1-2
CAWSAQLGNYGYTF | TGTGCCTGGAGTGCCCAGTTGGGCAACTATGGCTACACCTTC | many | TRBV30 | NA | TRBJ1-2
CASSDWTGGQGDTQYF | TGTGCCAGTAGTGATTGGACGGGGGGGCAAGGAGATACGCAGTATTTT | NA | TRBV19 | TRBD2 | TRBJ2-3
CASSYAGPVGTEAFF | TGTGCCAGCAGCTATGCGGGGCCCGTCGGCACTGAAGCTTTCTTT | NA | TRBV7-8 | NA | TRBJ1-1
CASSQGGQGARGYTF | TGTGCCAGCAGCCAAGGGGGACAGGGGGCTCGGGGCTACACCTTC | NA | TRBV3-1 | TRBD1 | TRBJ1-2
CSVLLAGGPLEQYF | TGCAGCGTTTTACTAGCGGGGGGTCCCCTAGAGCAGTACTTC | NA | TRBV29-1 | TRBD2 | TRBJ2-7
CASSSDLGRNEKLFF | TGTGCCAGCAGTTCGGACCTCGGGCGGAATGAAAAACTGTTTTTT | many | TRBV5-5 | NA | TRBJ1-4
CASSAGQGTVGGNTIYF | TGTGCCAGCTCCGCGGGACAGGGGACCGTCGGTGGAAACACCATATATTTT | many | TRBV18 | TRBD1 | TRBJ1-3
CASSHHPGTSGGSYEQYF | TGTGCCAGCAGCCACCATCCCGGGACTAGCGGGGGGTCCTACGAGCAGTACTTC | few | TRBV14 | TRBD2 | TRBJ2-7
CASGSESTEAFF | TGTGCTAGTGGTTCGGAGAGCACTGAAGCTTTCTTT | many | TRBV12-5 | NA | TRBJ1-1
CASSIRGDRQYNQPQHF | TGTGCCAGTAGTATAAGGGGGGACAGACAATACAATCAGCCCCAGCATTTT | many | TRBV19 | TRBD1 | TRBJ1-5
CASSERTGTAFF | TGTGCCAGTAGTGAGAGGACAGGAACAGCTTTCTTT | NA | TRBV19 | TRBD1 | TRBJ1-1
CASSINRVVRTEAFF | TGTGCCAGCAGCATAAACAGGGTGGTGAGGACTGAAGCTTTCTTT | NA | TRBV11-1 | NA | TRBJ1-1
CASSLDGYTGELFF | TGTGCCAGCAGCTTAGATGGTTACACCGGGGAGCTGTTTTTT | many | TRBV7-9 | NA | TRBJ2-2
CASQLAGYEQFF | TGTGCCAGCCAACTAGCGGGGTATGAGCAGTTCTTC | many | TRBV2 | TRBD2 | TRBJ2-1
CASSPTSGDMTNTQYF | TGTGCCAGCAGCCCAACTAGCGGGGATATGACGAATACGCAGTATTTT | many | TRBV11-2 | TRBD2 | TRBJ2-3
CASSPEAGLADTQYF | TGTGCCAGCAGCCCTGAAGCGGGACTAGCAGATACGCAGTATTTT | many | TRBV3-1 | TRBD2 | TRBJ2-3
CASSQLLSGGAVNTQYF | TGCGCCAGCAGCCAGCTTCTAAGCGGGGGGGCCGTTAATACGCAGTATTTT | few | TRBV4-1 | TRBD2 | TRBJ2-3
CSVARGLSSYEQYF | TGCAGCGTTGCCAGGGGGCTCAGCTCCTACGAGCAGTACTTC | few | TRBV29-1 | TRBD1 | TRBJ2-7
CASSYTGVHGYTF | TGTGCCAGCAGTTACACGGGGGTACATGGCTACACCTTC | many | TRBV6-5 | NA | TRBJ1-2
CASSFGAAGGAGELFF | TGTGCCAGCAGTTTTGGGGCGGCAGGGGGGGCCGGGGAGCTGTTTTTT | few | TRBV12-3/TRBV12-4 | NA | TRBJ2-2
CASRGQGVGSPLHF | TGTGCCAGCAGGGGACAGGGGGTCGGTTCACCCCTCCACTTT | many | TRBV2 | TRBD1 | TRBJ1-6
CASSQERGGYEQYF | TGCGCCAGCAGCCAAGAGAGGGGGGGCTACGAGCAGTACTTC | NA | TRBV4-1 | NA | TRBJ2-7
CASSQEKTGTNYGYTF | TGTGCCAGCAGCCAAGAGAAAACAGGAACTAACTATGGCTACACCTTC | many | TRBV3-1 | NA | TRBJ1-2
CASSLGIGYEQYF | TGTGCCAGCAGCTTAGGAATCGGTTACGAGCAGTACTTC | NA | TRBV7-6 | NA | TRBJ2-7
CASSLALGTLSYGYTF | TGTGCCAGCAGCTTAGCGTTAGGGACACTCTCCTATGGCTACACCTTC | few | TRBV7-2 | NA | TRBJ1-2
CASSQYGWTEAFF | TGTGCCAGCAGCCAATATGGTTGGACAGAAGCTTTCTTT | few | TRBV14 | NA | TRBJ1-1